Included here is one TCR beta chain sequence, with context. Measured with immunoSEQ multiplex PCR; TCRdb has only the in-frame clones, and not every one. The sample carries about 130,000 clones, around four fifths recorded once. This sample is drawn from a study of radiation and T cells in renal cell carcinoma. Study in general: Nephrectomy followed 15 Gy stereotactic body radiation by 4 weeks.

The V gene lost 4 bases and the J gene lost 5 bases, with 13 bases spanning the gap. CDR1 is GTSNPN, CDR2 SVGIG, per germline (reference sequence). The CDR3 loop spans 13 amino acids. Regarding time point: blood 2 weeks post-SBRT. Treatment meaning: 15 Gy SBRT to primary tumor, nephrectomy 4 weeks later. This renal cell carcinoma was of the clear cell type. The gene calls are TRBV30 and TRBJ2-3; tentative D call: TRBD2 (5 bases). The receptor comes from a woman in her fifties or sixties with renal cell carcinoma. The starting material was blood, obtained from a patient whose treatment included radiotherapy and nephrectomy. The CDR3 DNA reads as TGTGCCTGGAAACGGGATCTCAGAGATACGCAGTATTTT. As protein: CAWKRDLRDTQYF.